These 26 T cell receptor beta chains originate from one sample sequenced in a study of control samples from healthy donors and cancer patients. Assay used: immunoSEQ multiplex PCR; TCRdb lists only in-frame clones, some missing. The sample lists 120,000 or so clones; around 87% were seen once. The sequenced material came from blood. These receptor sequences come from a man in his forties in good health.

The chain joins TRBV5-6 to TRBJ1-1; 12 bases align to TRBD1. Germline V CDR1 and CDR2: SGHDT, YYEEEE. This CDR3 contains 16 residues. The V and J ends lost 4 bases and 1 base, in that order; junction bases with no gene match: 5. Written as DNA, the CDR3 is TGTGCCAGCAGCAGGGGACAGGGGGCTGGGAACACTGAAGCTTTCTTT. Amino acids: CASSRGQGAGNTEAFF.

In DNA, the CDR3 is TGTGCCAGCTCACCACCGCACTCAGAGAACACTGAAGCTTTCTTT. It yields the protein CASSPPHSENTEAFF. This chain uses TRBV18 with TRBJ1-1; D remains ambiguous. The CDR3 extends over 15 amino acids. Germline loops: CDR1 KGHSH, CDR2 LQKENI. The V gene lost 0 bases and the J gene lost 1 base, with 9 bases spanning the gap.

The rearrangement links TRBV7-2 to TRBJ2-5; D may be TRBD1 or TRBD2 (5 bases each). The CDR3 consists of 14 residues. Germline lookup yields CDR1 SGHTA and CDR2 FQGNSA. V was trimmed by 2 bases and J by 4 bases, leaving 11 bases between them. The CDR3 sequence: CASSLLVRGETQYF. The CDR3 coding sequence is TGTGCCAGCAGCTTATTAGTGAGGGGAGAGACCCAGTACTTC.

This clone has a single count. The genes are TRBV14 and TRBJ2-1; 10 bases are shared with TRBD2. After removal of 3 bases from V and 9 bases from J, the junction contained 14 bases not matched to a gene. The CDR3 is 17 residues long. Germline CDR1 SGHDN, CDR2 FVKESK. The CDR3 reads CASSQSGGGPKWSEQFF. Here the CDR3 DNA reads TGTGCCAGCAGCCAGAGCGGGGGGGGCCCGAAGTGGAGTGAGCAGTTCTTC.

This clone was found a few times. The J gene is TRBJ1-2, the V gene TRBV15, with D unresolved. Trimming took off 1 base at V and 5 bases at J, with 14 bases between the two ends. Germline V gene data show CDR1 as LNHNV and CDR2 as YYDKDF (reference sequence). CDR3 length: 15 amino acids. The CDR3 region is CATSRGGEMLYGYTF. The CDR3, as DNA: TGTGCCACCAGCAGAGGCGGGGAAATGTTATATGGCTACACCTTC. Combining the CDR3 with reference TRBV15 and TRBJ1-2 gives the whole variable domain DAMVIQNPRYQVTQFGKPVTLSCSQTLNHNVMYWYQQKSSQAPKLLFHYYDKDFNNEADTPDNFQSRRPNTSFCFLDIRSPGLGDTAMYLCATSRGGEMLYGYTFGSGTRLTVV.

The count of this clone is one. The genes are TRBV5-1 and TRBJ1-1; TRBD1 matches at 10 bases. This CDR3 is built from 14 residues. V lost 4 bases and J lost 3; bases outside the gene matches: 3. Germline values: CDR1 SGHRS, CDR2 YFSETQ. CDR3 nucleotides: TGCGCCAGCAGCCGGGACAGGGGTGACACTGAAGCTTTCTTT. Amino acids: CASSRDRGDTEAFF.

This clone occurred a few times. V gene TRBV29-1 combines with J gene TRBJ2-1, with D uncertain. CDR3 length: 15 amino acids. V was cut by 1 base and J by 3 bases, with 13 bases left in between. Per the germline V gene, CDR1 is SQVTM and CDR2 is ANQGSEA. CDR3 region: CSVEGDQAIYNEQFF. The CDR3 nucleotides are TGCAGCGTTGAAGGAGATCAGGCAATCTACAATGAGCAGTTCTTC.

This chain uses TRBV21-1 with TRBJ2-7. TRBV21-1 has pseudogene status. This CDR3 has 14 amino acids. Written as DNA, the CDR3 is TGTGCCAGCAGCAAAGAGGGCCGAACCTACGAGCAGTACTTC. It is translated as CASSKEGRTYEQYF.

The CDR3 sequence: CSVDGLAGINEQYF. Here the CDR3 DNA reads TGCAGCGTTGATGGCCTAGCGGGCATCAACGAGCAGTACTTC. This chain connects TRBV29-1 to TRBJ2-7, with 8 bases identical to TRBD2. Per germline, CDR1 SQVTM and CDR2 ANQGSEA. J was trimmed by 5 bases and V by 3 bases; bases with no gene match: 9. The CDR3 has 14 residues.

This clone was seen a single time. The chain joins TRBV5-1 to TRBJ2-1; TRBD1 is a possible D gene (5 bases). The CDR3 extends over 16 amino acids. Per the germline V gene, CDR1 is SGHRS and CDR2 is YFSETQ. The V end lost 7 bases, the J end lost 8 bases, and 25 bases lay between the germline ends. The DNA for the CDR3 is TGCGCCAGCGGCGAGACAGCCTCCTTGGGTTGGGATGAGCAGTTCTTC. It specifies CASGETASLGWDEQFF. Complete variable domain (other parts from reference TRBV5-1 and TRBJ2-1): KAGVTQTPRYLIKTRGQQVTLSCSPISGHRSVSWYQQTPGQGLQFLFEYFSETQRNKGNFPGRFSGRQFSNSRSEMNVSTLELGDSALYLCASGETASLGWDEQFFGPGTRLTVL.

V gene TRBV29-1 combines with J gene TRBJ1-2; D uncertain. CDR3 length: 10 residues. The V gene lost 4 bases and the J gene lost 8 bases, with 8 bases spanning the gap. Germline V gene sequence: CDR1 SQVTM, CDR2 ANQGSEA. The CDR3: CSVVLLGYTF. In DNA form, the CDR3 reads TGCAGCGTTGTCCTGCTCGGCTACACCTTC.

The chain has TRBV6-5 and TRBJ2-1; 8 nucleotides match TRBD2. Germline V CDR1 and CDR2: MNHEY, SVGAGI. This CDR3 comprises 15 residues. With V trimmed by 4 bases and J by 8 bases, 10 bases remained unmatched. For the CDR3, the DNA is TGTGCCAGCAGTTCATTAGCGGGGAGGGGGGATGAGCAGTTCTTC. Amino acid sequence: CASSSLAGRGDEQFF.

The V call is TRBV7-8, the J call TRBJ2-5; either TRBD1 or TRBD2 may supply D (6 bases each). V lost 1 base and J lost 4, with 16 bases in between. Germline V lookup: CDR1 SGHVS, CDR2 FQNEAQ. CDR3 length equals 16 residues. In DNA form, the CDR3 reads TGTGCCAGCAGCTTAGATTCCGGCAGGGGAGGAGAGACCCAGTACTTC. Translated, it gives CASSLDSGRGGETQYF.

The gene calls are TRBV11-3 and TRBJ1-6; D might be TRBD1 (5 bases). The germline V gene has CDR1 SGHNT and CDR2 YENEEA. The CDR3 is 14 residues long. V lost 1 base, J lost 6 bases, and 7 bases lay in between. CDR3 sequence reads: CASSLVGVNSPLHF. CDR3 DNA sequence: TGTGCCAGCAGCTTAGTGGGGGTTAATTCACCCCTCCACTTT.

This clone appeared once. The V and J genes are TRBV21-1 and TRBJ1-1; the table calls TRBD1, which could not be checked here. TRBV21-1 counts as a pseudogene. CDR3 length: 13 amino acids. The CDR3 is CASSKMGIAEAFF. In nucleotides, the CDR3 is TGTGCCAGCAGCAAAATGGGCATTGCTGAAGCTTTCTTT.

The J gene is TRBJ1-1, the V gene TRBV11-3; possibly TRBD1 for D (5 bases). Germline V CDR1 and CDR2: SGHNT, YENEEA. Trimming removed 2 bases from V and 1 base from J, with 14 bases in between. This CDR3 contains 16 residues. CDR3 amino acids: CASSLQSRQTNTEAFF. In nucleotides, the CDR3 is TGTGCCAGCAGCTTACAATCCAGACAGACGAACACTGAAGCTTTCTTT.

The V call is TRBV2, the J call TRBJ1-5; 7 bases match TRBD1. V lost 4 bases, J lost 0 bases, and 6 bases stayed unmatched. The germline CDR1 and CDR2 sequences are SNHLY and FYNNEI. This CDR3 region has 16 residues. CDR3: CASSGQGPYSNQPQHF. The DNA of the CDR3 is TGTGCCAGCAGTGGACAGGGCCCCTATAGCAATCAGCCCCAGCATTTT.

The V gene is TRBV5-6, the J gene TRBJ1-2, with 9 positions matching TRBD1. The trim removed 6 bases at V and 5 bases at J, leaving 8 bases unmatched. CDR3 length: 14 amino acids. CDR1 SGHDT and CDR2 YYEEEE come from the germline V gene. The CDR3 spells CASIRGQGIYGYTF. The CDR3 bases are TGTGCCAGCATAAGGGGACAGGGTATTTATGGCTACACCTTC.

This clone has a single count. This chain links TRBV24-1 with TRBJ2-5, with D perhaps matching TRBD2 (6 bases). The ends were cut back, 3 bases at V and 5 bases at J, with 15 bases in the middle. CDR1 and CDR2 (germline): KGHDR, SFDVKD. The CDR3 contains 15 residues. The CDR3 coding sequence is TGTGCCACCAGTGATCAGCGGTCGGGGGTGGAGACCCAGTACTTC. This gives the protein CATSDQRSGVETQYF.

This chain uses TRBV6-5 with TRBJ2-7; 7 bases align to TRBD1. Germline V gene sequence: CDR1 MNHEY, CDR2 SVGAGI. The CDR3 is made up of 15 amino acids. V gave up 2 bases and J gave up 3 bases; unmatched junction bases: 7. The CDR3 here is CASSYPDRYLYEQYF. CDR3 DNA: TGTGCCAGCAGTTACCCGGACAGGTACCTCTACGAGCAGTACTTC.

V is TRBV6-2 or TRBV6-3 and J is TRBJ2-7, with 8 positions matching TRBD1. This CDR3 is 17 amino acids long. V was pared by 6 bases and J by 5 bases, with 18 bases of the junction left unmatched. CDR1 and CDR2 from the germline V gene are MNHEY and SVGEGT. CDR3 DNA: TGTGCCAGCAGCCTCCCGACTTATGCGGACAGGGAGGACGAGCAGTACTTC. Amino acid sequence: CASSLPTYADREDEQYF.

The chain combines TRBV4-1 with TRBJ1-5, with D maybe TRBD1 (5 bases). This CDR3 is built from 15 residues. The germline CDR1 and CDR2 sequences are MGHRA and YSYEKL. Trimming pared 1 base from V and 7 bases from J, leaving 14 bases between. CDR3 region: CASSQGGVQEQPQHF. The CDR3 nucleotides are TGCGCCAGCAGCCAAGGGGGGGTTCAAGAACAGCCCCAGCATTTT.

The CDR3 spells CASSGGARGNSPLHF. The DNA of the CDR3 is TGTGCCAGCAGTGGGGGGGCCCGGGGCAATTCACCCCTCCACTTT. The chain carries TRBV25-1 and TRBJ1-6; possibly TRBD1 for D (6 bases). There are 15 residues in the CDR3. The V and J ends lost 4 bases and 7 bases respectively, with 14 bases between them. Germline loops: CDR1 MGHDK, CDR2 SYGVNS.

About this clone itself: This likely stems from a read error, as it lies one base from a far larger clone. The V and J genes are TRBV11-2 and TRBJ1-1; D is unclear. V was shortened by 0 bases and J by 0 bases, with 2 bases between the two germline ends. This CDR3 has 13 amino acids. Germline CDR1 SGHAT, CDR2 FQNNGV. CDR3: CASSLDLNTEAFF. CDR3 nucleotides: TGTGCCAGCAGCTTAGATTTGAACACTGAAGCTTTCTTT.

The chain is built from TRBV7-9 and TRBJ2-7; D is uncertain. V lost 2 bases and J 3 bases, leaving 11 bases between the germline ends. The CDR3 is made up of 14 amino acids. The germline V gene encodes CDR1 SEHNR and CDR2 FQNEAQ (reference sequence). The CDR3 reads CASSLSRTSYEQYF. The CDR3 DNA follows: TGTGCCAGCAGCTTATCTCGAACAAGCTACGAGCAGTACTTC.

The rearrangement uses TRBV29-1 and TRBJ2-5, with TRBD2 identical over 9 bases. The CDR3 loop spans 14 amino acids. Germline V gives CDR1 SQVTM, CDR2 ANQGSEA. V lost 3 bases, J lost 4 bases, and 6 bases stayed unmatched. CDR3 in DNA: TGCAGCGTTGATGGCGGGGGGGCCGGAGAGACCCAGTACTTC. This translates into CSVDGGGAGETQYF.